These 4 T cell receptor beta chains were all obtained from the same sample, sequenced in a study of CD8+CD57+ T cells in acquired aplastic anemia (dated by TCRdb to the late 2010s). Sequenced on an Illumina HiSeq 2000. Genomic DNA served as template for TCR beta VDJ combination and CDR3 sequence profiling. Using fastp trimming at Q25 and MiXCR clonotype assembly, TCRdb reanalyzed the public sequencing data and kept in-frame beta chains. Records with the same CDR3 protein are collapsed into one entry carrying the most frequent genes and DNA. This sample comprises about 210,000 distinct CDR3 sequences, 34% of them detected only once. Together, the top ten hold about 1.1% of the sample. The specimen was sorted CD4+, CD8+, or CD8+CD57+ T cells (not recorded which) from PBMCs. Receptors were obtained from a human donor in good health, serving as a control.

This clonotype was found many times. The V and J genes are TRBV10-3 and TRBJ1-6, with a tentative D call TRBD1 (6 bases). Germline V gene data show CDR1 as ENHRY and CDR2 as SYGVKD. The length of the CDR3 is 14 residues. V was shortened by 7 bases and J by 5 bases, with 12 bases between the two germline ends. The CDR3 loop is CAIKGDLDNSPLHF. In DNA form, the CDR3 reads TGTGCCATCAAGGGGGATTTGGATAATTCACCCCTCCACTTT.

This chain's CDR3 is CASSTKGTGAGYTF. In nucleotides, the CDR3 is TGTGCCAGCAGCACTAAGGGGACAGGGGCAGGCTACACCTTC. The chain couples TRBV9 to TRBJ1-2, with 10 bases that match TRBD1. V shed 4 bases, J shed 8 bases, and the junction held 8 bases outside the gene matches. The germline CDR1 and CDR2 sequences are SGDLS and YYNGEE. CDR3 length: 14 amino acids.

The sample holds one count of this clonotype. In DNA form, the CDR3 reads TGTGCCAGCAGCTTTACGGGGGCTCCCTACGAGCAGTACTTC. Amino acids: CASSFTGAPYEQYF. The V gene is TRBV12-1, the J gene TRBJ2-7; no DNA check was done on the table's D call, TRBD1. TRBV12-1 is an annotated pseudogene. The CDR3 runs 14 residues.

This clonotype was picked up many times. The rearrangement links TRBV29-1 to TRBJ1-5, with 7 bases identical to TRBD1. With 6 bases clipped from V and 5 bases from J, the junction kept 7 bases outside the gene matches. The germline V gene encodes CDR1 SQVTM and CDR2 ANQGSEA. The CDR3 is made up of 13 amino acids. CDR3 in amino acids: CSVRQGEDQPQHF. CDR3 sequence (DNA): TGCAGCGTGCGCCAGGGGGAGGATCAGCCCCAGCATTTT.